This T cell receptor beta chain comes out of a study of beta chain features in type 1 diabetes. Study results and limitations: Within each of all four CD4+ subsets, Type 1 diabetes patients had TCRB CDR3s that were moderately but significantly shorter. In comparison with healthy donors, patients had naive, central memory and Treg TCRB repertoires that appeared more similar.

The investigators reverse transcribed all of the isolated RNA, so they sequenced expressed TCRB transcripts. Data came from immunoSEQ multiplex PCR; TCRdb stores just in-frame clones and leaves some out. The sample lists about 650,000 clones; 9.5% to 15% were seen once. Trimming left V 11 bases short and J 4 bases short, with 17 bases between. The germline V gene encodes CDR1 MNHNS and CDR2 SASEGT. There are 13 residues in the CDR3. Remarks on this clone: The antigen remains unidentified.

The sequenced sample was naive CD4+ T cells from blood. The receptor comes from a man aged 30 to 45 with type 1 diabetes. J is TRBJ1-1 and V is TRBV6-1; TRBD1 is a possible D gene (5 bases). CDR3 protein: CASGGRDGTEAFF. The CDR3 DNA sequence: TGTGCCTCCGGAGGGAGGGACGGCACTGAAGCTTTCTTT.